This TCR beta chain was recovered during a study of T cell repertoires in cytomegalovirus infection. TCRdb reprocessed the reads with MiXCR, giving one entry per CDR3 protein. The sample contains 550,000 to 700,000 distinct CDR3 sequences, approximately 40% of which appear only once. The V gene end was trimmed by 4 bases and the J gene end by 7 bases; junction bases not matched to a gene: 5. Per the germline V gene, CDR1 is SGHVT and CDR2 is SQSDAQ. The CDR3 runs 14 residues. This clonotype was counted between two and nine times. Its antigen is still unknown. This TCR derives from a human donor in good health (CMV status not recorded). Some clones in this sample may be carry-over from other donors' samples. This specimen was cultured PBMCs, taken from culture after CMV antigen stimulation. This chain uses TRBV7-4 with TRBJ2-2, with 8 bases matching TRBD1. The CDR3 DNA reads TGTGCCAGCAGCTCGGACAGGGCTGGCGGGGAGCTGTTTTTT. Translated: CASSSDRAGGELFF.